Following are 5 T cell receptor beta chains from one sample sequenced in a study of blood T cell repertoires in COVID-19. This table comes from immunoSEQ multiplex PCR, and its TCRdb copy is limited to in-frame clones, with some not included. The table includes 55,000 to 70,000 clones, roughly 86% detected once. Material for sequencing was peripheral blood. These receptors were collected from a woman in her 50s with active or convalescent COVID-19.

The chain links TRBV19 to TRBJ1-2; 7 nucleotides agree with TRBD1. The CDR3 extends over 14 amino acids. The V gene's germline CDR1 is LNHDA and CDR2 SQIVND (reference sequence). The V segment lost 7 bases and the J segment 5 bases; nucleotides outside the gene matches: 10. The CDR3 sequence: CASNRQPGGYGYTF. As DNA, the CDR3 is TGTGCCAGTAACCGACAGCCAGGGGGTTATGGCTACACCTTC.

The V call is TRBV5-1, the J call TRBJ2-6, with 7 bases fitting TRBD1. Germline loops: CDR1 SGHRS, CDR2 YFSETQ. With 4 bases clipped from V and 0 bases from J, the junction kept 7 bases outside the gene matches. The CDR3 totals 17 residues. The CDR3 sequence is CASSPRQGSSGANVLTF. CDR3 in DNA: TGCGCCAGCAGCCCCCGACAGGGTAGCTCTGGGGCCAACGTCCTGACTTTC.

This chain joins TRBV5-4 and TRBJ2-5; D not certain. The CDR3 is 13 residues long. Germline CDR1 is SGHNT and CDR2 is YYREEE (reference sequence). V lost 0 bases, J lost 4 bases, and 7 bases lay in between. CDR3 coding DNA: TGTGCCAGCAGCTTGGGATGGAGAGAGACCCAGTACTTC. Residues: CASSLGWRETQYF.

The V call is TRBV5-6, the J call TRBJ2-1, with TRBD2 identical over 10 bases. J lost 9 bases, V lost 0 bases, and 6 bases had no gene match. The CDR3 loop spans 15 amino acids. The germline V gene encodes CDR1 SGHDT and CDR2 YYEEEE. The CDR3: CASSLVTSGKGEQFF. CDR3 coding DNA: TGTGCCAGCAGCTTGGTAACTAGCGGGAAGGGTGAGCAGTTCTTC.

This sequence joins TRBV7-3 and TRBJ2-2, with D perhaps matching TRBD2 (5 bases). Looked up from germline, CDR1 is SGHTA and CDR2 is FQGTGA. Trimming removed 5 bases at V and 8 bases at J, with 12 bases between. The CDR3 is 13 residues long. The CDR3 coding sequence is TGTGCCAGCAGCCCACCTCGGGGAGGGGAGCTGTTTTTT. It codes for CASSPPRGGELFF.